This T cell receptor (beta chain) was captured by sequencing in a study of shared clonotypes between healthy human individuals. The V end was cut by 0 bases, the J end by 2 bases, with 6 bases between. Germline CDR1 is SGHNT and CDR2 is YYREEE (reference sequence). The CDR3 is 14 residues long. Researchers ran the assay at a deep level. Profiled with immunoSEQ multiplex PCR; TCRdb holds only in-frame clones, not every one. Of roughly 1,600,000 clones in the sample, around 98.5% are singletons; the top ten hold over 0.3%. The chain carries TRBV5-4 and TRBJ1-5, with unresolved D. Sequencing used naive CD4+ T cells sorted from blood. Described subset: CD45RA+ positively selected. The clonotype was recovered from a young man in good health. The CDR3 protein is CASSLGGRNQPQHF. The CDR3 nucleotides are TGTGCCAGCAGCTTGGGGGGTCGCAATCAGCCCCAGCATTTT. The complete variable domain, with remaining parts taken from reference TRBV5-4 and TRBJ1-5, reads ETGVTQSPTHLIKTRGQQVTLRCSSQSGHNTVSWYQQALGQGPQFIFQYYREEENGRGNFPPRFSGLQFPNYSSELNVNALELDDSALYLCASSLGGRNQPQHFGDGTRLSIL.